Below are 8 T cell receptor beta chains sequenced from a single sample in a study of blood T cell repertoires in COVID-19. Here immunoSEQ multiplex PCR was the method, and the copy in TCRdb shows in-frame clones only, minus some. The table lists more than 300,000 clones, around 87% of them singletons. Sequences were obtained from peripheral blood. The receptors stem from a woman aged 30 to 39 with COVID-19, enrolled during active disease.

The CDR3: CASSIGRDWSEKLFF. CDR3 coding DNA: TGTGCCAGCAGCATCGGCCGGGATTGGAGTGAAAAACTGTTTTTT. The chain links TRBV7-9 to TRBJ1-4; D call uncertain. Looked up from germline, CDR1 is SEHNR and CDR2 is FQNEAQ (reference sequence). Trimming removed 5 bases from V and 7 bases from J, with 17 bases in between. This CDR3 spans 15 amino acids.

The V call is TRBV18, the J call TRBJ2-3; D uncertain. V was pared by 3 bases and J by 4 bases, with 8 bases between. The germline V gene encodes CDR1 KGHSH and CDR2 LQKENI. The CDR3 sequence is 13 residues long. The CDR3 loop reads CASSPTRSDTQYF. In DNA form, the CDR3 reads TGTGCCAGCTCACCCACCAGGTCAGATACGCAGTATTTT.

This clone appeared a single time. The chain links TRBV5-1 to TRBJ2-6, with D tentatively TRBD1 (6 bases). V was pared by 4 bases and J by 2 bases, with 10 bases between. CDR3 length: 15 amino acids. From germline, CDR1 is SGHRS and CDR2 YFSETQ. In DNA form, the CDR3 reads TGCGCCAGCAGCCAGGGGACGGCTGGGGCCAACGTCCTGACTTTC. This translates into CASSQGTAGANVLTF.

This CDR3 is CASSPPRGTQEKLFF. In DNA form, the CDR3 reads TGTGCCAGCAGCCCGCCACGAGGGACACAGGAAAAACTGTTTTTT. This chain links TRBV7-2 with TRBJ1-4; a possible D gene is TRBD1 (6 bases). The V end lost 5 bases, the J end lost 8 bases, and 18 bases lay between the germline ends. There are 15 residues in the CDR3. Germline CDR1 and CDR2: SGHTA and FQGNSA.

The rearrangement joins TRBV5-6 to TRBJ2-1; 9 bases are shared with TRBD2. The junction had 3 bases not matched to a gene; V was cut back by 3 bases and J by 2 bases. The CDR3 runs to 15 residues. From germline, CDR1 is SGHDT and CDR2 YYEEEE. As DNA, the CDR3 is TGTGCCAGCAGCTCAGGACTAGCGACCTACAATGAGCAGTTCTTC. It translates to CASSSGLATYNEQFF.

This clone appeared once. The V gene is TRBV6-5, the J gene TRBJ2-7; 8 bases align to TRBD2. V gave up 3 bases and J gave up 5 bases; unmatched junction bases: 9. Germline V gene sequence: CDR1 MNHEY, CDR2 SVGAGI. The CDR3 sequence is 15 residues long. CDR3: CASSYGGMRGDEQYF. The CDR3 nucleotides are TGTGCCAGCAGTTATGGGGGCATGCGGGGGGACGAGCAGTACTTC.

At least ten counts were recorded for this clone. The same CDR3 can be traced to other DNA sequences in this sample. This chain connects TRBV7-2 to TRBJ1-2; the D gene is possibly TRBD1 (5 bases). The CDR3 has 13 amino acids. Trimming pared 5 bases from V and 5 bases from J, leaving 12 bases between. Looked up from germline, CDR1 is SGHTA and CDR2 is FQGNSA. CDR3 protein: CASSLGRGYGYTF. DNA for the CDR3: TGTGCCAGCAGCCTCGGTCGGGGGTATGGCTACACCTTC.

The chain couples TRBV5-4 to TRBJ1-1, with D perhaps TRBD1 (5 bases). V shed 3 bases and J shed 4 bases, with 10 bases lying between them. The germline V gene encodes CDR1 SGHNT and CDR2 YYREEE (reference sequence). This CDR3 spans 13 amino acids. As DNA, the CDR3 is TGTGCCAGCAGCTATCAGGGTGGCACTGAAGCTTTCTTT. It is translated as CASSYQGGTEAFF.